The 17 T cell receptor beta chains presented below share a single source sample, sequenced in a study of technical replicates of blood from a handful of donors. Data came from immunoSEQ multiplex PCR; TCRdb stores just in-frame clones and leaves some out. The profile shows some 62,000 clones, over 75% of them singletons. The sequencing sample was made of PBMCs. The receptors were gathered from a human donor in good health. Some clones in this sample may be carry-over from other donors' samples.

CDR3 DNA: TGTGCCAGCAGTTACCCGGGGGTGAAGACCCAGTACTTC. Protein: CASSYPGVKTQYF. The chain joins TRBV6-6 to TRBJ2-5, with D tentatively TRBD2 (6 bases). CDR1 is MNHNY and CDR2 is SVGAGI in the germline V gene (reference sequence). V lost 2 bases to trimming and J lost 6 bases, with 10 bases between them. The CDR3 sequence is 13 residues long.

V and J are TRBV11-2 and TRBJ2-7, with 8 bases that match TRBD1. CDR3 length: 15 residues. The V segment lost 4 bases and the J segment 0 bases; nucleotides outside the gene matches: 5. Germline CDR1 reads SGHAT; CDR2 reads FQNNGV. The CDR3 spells CASSYGQGLSYEQYF. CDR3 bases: TGTGCCAGCAGCTACGGACAGGGCCTCTCCTACGAGCAGTACTTC.

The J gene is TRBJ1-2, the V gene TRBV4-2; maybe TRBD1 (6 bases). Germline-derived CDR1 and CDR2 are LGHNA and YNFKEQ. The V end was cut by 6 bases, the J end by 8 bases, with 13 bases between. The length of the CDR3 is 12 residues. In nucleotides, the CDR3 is TGTGCCAGCAGGGCAGGGGACGGAGGCTACACCTTC. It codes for CASRAGDGGYTF.

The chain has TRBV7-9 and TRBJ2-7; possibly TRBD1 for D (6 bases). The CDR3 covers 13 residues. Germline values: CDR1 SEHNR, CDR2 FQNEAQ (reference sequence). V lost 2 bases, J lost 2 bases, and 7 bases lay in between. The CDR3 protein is CASSLPGAYEQYF. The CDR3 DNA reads TGTGCCAGCAGCTTACCAGGGGCCTACGAGCAGTACTTC. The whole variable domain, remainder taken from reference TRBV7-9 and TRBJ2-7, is DTGVSQNPRHKITKRGQNVTFRCDPISEHNRLYWYRQTLGQGPEFLTYFQNEAQLEKSRLLSDRFSAERPKGSFSTLEIQRTEQGDSAMYLCASSLPGAYEQYFGPGTRLTVT.

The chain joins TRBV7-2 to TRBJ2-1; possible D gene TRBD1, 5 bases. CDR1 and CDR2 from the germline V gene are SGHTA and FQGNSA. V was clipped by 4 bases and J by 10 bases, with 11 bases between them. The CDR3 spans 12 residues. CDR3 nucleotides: TGTGCCAGCAGCTCCAGGGCGCGGGAGCAGTTCTTC. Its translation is CASSSRAREQFF.

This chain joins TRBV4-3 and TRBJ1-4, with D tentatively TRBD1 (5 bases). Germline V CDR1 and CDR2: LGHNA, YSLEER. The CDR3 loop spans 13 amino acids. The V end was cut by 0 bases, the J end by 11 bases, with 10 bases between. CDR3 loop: CASSQERGIKLFF. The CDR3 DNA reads TGCGCCAGCAGCCAAGAACGGGGGATTAAACTGTTTTTT.

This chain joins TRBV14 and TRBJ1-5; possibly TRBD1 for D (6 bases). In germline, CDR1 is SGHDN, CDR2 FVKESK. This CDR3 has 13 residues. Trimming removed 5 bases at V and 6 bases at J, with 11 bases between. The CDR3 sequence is CASSGGLGQPQHF. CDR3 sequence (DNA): TGTGCCAGCAGCGGGGGCCTGGGTCAGCCCCAGCATTTT.

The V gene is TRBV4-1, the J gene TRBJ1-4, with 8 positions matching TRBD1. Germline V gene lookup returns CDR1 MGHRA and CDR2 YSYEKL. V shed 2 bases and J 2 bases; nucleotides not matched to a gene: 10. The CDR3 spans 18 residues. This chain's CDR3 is CASSQLTGATGTNEKLFF. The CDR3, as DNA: TGCGCCAGCAGCCAACTGACAGGGGCAACGGGCACTAATGAAAAACTGTTTTTT.

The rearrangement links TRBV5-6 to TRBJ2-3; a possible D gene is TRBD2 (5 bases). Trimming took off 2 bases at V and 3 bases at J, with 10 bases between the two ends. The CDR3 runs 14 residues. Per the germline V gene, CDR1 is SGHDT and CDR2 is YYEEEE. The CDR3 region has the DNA TGTGCCAGCAGCTTTCTGCTAGCAACAGATACGCAGTATTTT. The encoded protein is CASSFLLATDTQYF. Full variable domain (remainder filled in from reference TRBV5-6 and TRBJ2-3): DAGVTQSPTHLIKTRGQQVTLRCSPKSGHDTVSWYQQALGQGPQFIFQYYEEEERQRGNFPDRFSGHQFPNYSSELNVNALLLGDSALYLCASSFLLATDTQYFGPGTRLTVL.

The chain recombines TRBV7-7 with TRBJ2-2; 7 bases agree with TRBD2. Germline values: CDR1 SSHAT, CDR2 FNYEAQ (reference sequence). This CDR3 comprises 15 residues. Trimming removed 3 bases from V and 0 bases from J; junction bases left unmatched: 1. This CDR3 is CASSLSGTNTGELFF. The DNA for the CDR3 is TGTGCCAGCAGCTTGAGCGGGACGAACACCGGGGAGCTGTTTTTT. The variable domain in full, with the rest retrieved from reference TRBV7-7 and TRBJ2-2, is GAGVSQSPRYKVTKRGQDVTLRCDPISSHATLYWYQQALGQGPEFLTYFNYEAQPDKSGLPSDRFSAERPEGSISTLTIQRTEQRDSAMYRCASSLSGTNTGELFFGEGSRLTVL.

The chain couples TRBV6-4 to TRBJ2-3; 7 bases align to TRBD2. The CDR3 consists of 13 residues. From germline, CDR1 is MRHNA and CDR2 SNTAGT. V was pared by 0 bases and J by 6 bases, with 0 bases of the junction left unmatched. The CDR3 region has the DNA TGTGCCAGCAGTGACTCCGGGGGGGATACGCAGTATTTT. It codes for CASSDSGGDTQYF.

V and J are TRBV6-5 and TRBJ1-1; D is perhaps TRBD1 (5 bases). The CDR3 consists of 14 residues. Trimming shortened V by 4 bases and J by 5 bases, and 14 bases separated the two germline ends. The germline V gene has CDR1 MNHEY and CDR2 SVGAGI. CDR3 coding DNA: TGTGCCAGCAGTTCCCCTGGGGGGGGGACTGAAGCTTTCTTT. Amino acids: CASSSPGGGTEAFF.

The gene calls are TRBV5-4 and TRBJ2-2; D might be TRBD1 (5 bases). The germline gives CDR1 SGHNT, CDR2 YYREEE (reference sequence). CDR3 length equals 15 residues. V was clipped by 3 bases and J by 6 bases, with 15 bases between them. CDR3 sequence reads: CASSSPQGIAGELFF. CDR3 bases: TGTGCCAGCAGCTCCCCCCAGGGTATCGCCGGGGAGCTGTTTTTT.

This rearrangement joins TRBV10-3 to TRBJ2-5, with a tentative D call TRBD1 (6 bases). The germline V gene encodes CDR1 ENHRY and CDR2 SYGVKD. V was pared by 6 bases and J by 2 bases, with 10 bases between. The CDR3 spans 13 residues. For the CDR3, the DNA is TGTGCCATCAGCCGGACAGAACAAGAGACCCAGTACTTC. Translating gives CAISRTEQETQYF.

The CDR3 DNA follows: TGTGCCAGCAGCGCCCAACAGGGGATTAATTCACCCCTCCACTTT. Amino acid sequence: CASSAQQGINSPLHF. This sequence joins TRBV7-9 and TRBJ1-6, with 7 bases aligning to TRBD1. The CDR3 runs 15 residues. With V trimmed by 5 bases and J by 6 bases, 7 bases remained unmatched. In germline, CDR1 is SEHNR, CDR2 FQNEAQ (reference sequence).

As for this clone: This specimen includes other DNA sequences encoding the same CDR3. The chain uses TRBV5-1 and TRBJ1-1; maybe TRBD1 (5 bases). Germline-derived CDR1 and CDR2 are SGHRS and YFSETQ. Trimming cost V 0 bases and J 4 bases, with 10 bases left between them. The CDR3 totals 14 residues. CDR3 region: CASSLAGGGTEAFF. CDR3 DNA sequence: TGCGCCAGCAGCTTGGCCGGGGGGGGCACTGAAGCTTTCTTT.

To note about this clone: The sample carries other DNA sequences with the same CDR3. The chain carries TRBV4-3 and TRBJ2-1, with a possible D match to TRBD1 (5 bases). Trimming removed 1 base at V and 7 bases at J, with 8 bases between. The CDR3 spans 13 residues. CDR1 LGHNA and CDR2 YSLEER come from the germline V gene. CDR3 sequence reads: CASSQGPGNEQFF. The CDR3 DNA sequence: TGCGCCAGCAGCCAAGGGCCAGGGAATGAGCAGTTCTTC.